Here is one TCR beta chain with its context. This entry belongs to a study of blood T cell repertoires in COVID-19. This CDR3 contains 13 residues. The V and J ends lost 5 bases and 3 bases respectively, with 8 bases between them. Germline CDR1 and CDR2: LGHNT and FRNRAP. Using immunoSEQ multiplex PCR, the repertoire was profiled, and TCRdb retains in-frame clones only, with some absent. The data contain around 200,000 clones, approximately 87% of them singletons. The J gene is TRBJ2-1, the V gene TRBV12-5; a possible D gene is TRBD1 (5 bases). This sequence originates from a person between 65 and 79 years old with COVID-19, enrolled during active disease. Specimen: peripheral blood. The CDR3 region has the DNA TGTGCTAGTGGTGCCGACAGCTACAATGAGCAGTTCTTC. This translates into CASGADSYNEQFF.